The rows below give T cell receptor beta chains drawn from one sample of a study of identical twins. TCRdb used MiXCR to reprocess the 5' RACE reads, holding one entry per CDR3 protein. The sample includes roughly 250,000 distinct CDR3 sequences, 6% to 8% of them seen just once. These data also featured in a second study, about yellow fever vaccine responses in identical twins.

Sequencing input: CD8+ T cells sorted from blood. Every receptor here comes from a woman aged 18-29 years in good health. Each CDR3 is given with its conserved first and last residue. Fields, in order: J gene, V gene, D gene, clone size, CDR3 DNA, CDR3 protein. The D gene is left open where the match is weak. The size entry is marked missing in some rows and otherwise reads once, few, many or a size class.

TRBJ1-2	TRBV29-1	TRBD1	many	TGCAGCGTTGGCACAGGGGAGGTCTATGGCTACACCTTC	CSVGTGEVYGYTF
TRBJ2-1	TRBV12-3/TRBV12-4	TRBD2	many	TGTGCCAGCAGTTCAGGGACTAGCGGGTCTAATGAGCAGTTCTTC	CASSSGTSGSNEQFF
TRBJ2-5	TRBV3-1	TRBD2	-	TGTGCCAGCAGCCCCAAGGGACTAGACAAAGAGACCCAGTACTTC	CASSPKGLDKETQYF
TRBJ2-3	TRBV20-1	TRBD2	-	TGCAGTGCTAGAGAACCTAGCGGGGCTACAGATACGCAGTATTTT	CSAREPSGATDTQYF
TRBJ2-3	TRBV7-9	-	-	TGTGCCAGCAGCTTAGATCTAGCCACAGATACGCAGTATTTT	CASSLDLATDTQYF
TRBJ2-5	TRBV5-1	-	many	TGCGCCAGCAGCTCCCGTGGCAGGGGTGAGGAGACCCAGTACTTC	CASSSRGRGEETQYF
TRBJ2-3	TRBV12-3/TRBV12-4	-	many	TGTGCCAGCAGTTTACCGGGGGGCACAGATACGCAGTATTTT	CASSLPGGTDTQYF
TRBJ2-7	TRBV10-3	-	few	TGTGCCATCAGTGAGAAGTTGTTCTACGAGCAGTACTTC	CAISEKLFYEQYF
TRBJ2-1	TRBV4-1	-	-	TGCGCCAGCAGCCACCTGGACAATGAGCAGTTCTTC	CASSHLDNEQFF
TRBJ2-1	TRBV18	-	-	TGTGCCAGCTCACCATATCCAGGGGAGGTCTCCTACAATGAGCAGTTCTTC	CASSPYPGEVSYNEQFF
TRBJ1-2	TRBV27	-	-	TGTGCCAGCAGTGGAACAGGGCTACGAGACTATGGCTACACCTTC	CASSGTGLRDYGYTF
TRBJ2-7	TRBV7-9	-	many	TGTGCCAGCAGCTTCTCCGGCTCGTTTATGGACGAGCAGTACTTC	CASSFSGSFMDEQYF
TRBJ2-7	TRBV9	TRBD2	-	TGTGCCAGCAGCGTAGTGGCTAGCGGGAGGGAACAGTACTTC	CASSVVASGREQYF
TRBJ2-5	TRBV7-9	-	-	TGTGCCAGCAGCTTAGCGCTGGAGGAAAAAGAGACCCAGTACTTC	CASSLALEEKETQYF
TRBJ1-3	TRBV10-3	-	few	TGTGCCATCAGTGAAGCTGGCGGGGGAAACACCATATATTTT	CAISEAGGGNTIYF
TRBJ2-3	TRBV5-1	-	many	TGCGCCAGCAGCTTAGGGGACTCTATCACAGATACGCAGTATTTT	CASSLGDSITDTQYF
TRBJ2-1	TRBV3-1	-	-	TGTGCCAGCAGCCAAAGACTCCGGGGCGGGCAGTCCTACAATGAGCAGTTCTTC	CASSQRLRGGQSYNEQFF
TRBJ1-4	TRBV6-5	-	few	TGTGCCAGCAGTTTTCTGGCAGGGGCTACTGAAAAACTGTTTTTT	CASSFLAGATEKLFF
TRBJ2-2	TRBV3-1	-	few	TGTGCCAGCAGCCAAGACTTTGGGGTTTGGGACACCGGGGAGCTGTTTTTT	CASSQDFGVWDTGELFF
TRBJ1-1	TRBV7-9	-	few	TGTGCCAGCATCCCACTCGGGGGGGAAGGAGCTTTCTTT	CASIPLGGEGAFF
TRBJ1-1	TRBV28	-	many	TGTGCCAGCAGTTTCGGTATTGAAGCTTTCTTT	CASSFGIEAFF
TRBJ1-1	TRBV7-9	TRBD1	-	TGTGCCAGCAGATCGGGACAGGCGAAAGCTTTCTTT	CASRSGQAKAFF
TRBJ2-5	TRBV7-2	TRBD2	many	TGTGCCAGCAGCTTGTCCGGGACTACATCAAGAGAGACCCAGTACTTC	CASSLSGTTSRETQYF
TRBJ2-6	TRBV12-3/TRBV12-4	TRBD1	-	TGTGCCAGCAGTTTTACAGGGGTGACTGGGGCCAACGTCCTGACTTTC	CASSFTGVTGANVLTF
TRBJ2-1	TRBV14	-	-	TGTGCCAGCAGCCAATCGGGACACCAGTTCTTC	CASSQSGHQFF
TRBJ2-7	TRBV20-1	-	-	TGCAGTGCTAGAGATAGGGGCGGGGCAGCCTACGAGCAGTACTTC	CSARDRGGAAYEQYF
TRBJ2-3	TRBV12-3/TRBV12-4	TRBD2	-	TGTGCCAGCTCAAGCGGGATTGCAGATACGCAGTATTTT	CASSSGIADTQYF
TRBJ2-7	TRBV2	-	many	TGTGCCAGCATTGGCGGGCGCTACGAGCAGTACTTC	CASIGGRYEQYF
TRBJ2-2	TRBV19	-	-	TGTGCCAGTAGTATATCAGTTAACACCGGGGAGCTGTTTTTT	CASSISVNTGELFF